The present T cell receptor beta chain was sequenced within a study of T-cell memory formation after mild COVID-19. TCRdb analysed the 5' RACE reads with MiXCR anew, one entry per CDR3 protein. The data contain 310,000 or so distinct CDR3 sequences, around 15% of them singletons. About this clonotype: The antigen remains undetermined.

Whole-study results and caveats: Researchers report contracting CD4+ clones mostly in CM and EM, with CD8+ clones in EMRA. Contracting clones from day 15 to 85 showed balanced CD4/CD8; later expanders favored CD4+. Memory sampled before infection contained some responding clones, suggesting cross-reactive memory joined.

Germline CDR1 SEHNR, CDR2 FQNEAQ (reference sequence). The CDR3 is made up of 17 amino acids. The V end was cut by 7 bases, the J end by 3 bases, with 24 bases between. The specimen sequenced was PBMCs or a T cell subset sorted from them (not recorded which). The rearrangement joins TRBV7-9 to TRBJ1-1, with D perhaps TRBD1 (6 bases). This sequence was found in a man aged 18-30 years who had mild COVID-19 (a few samples of this study predate the infection). Cell type and time point are not known. The CDR3 nucleotides read TGTGCCAGCATCCCGGTAATTTCGGGGGAGGGGGACACTGAAGCTTTCTTT. Amino acids: CASIPVISGEGDTEAFF. Using reference TRBV7-9 and TRBJ1-1 for the parts outside the CDR3, the full variable domain is DTGVSQNPRHKITKRGQNVTFRCDPISEHNRLYWYRQTLGQGPEFLTYFQNEAQLEKSRLLSDRFSAERPKGSFSTLEIQRTEQGDSAMYLCASIPVISGEGDTEAFFGQGTRLTVV.